This TCR beta chain appears in the sequencing data of a study of CD8 T cells in Susac syndrome. It was with random hexamers that roughly 0.45 to 1 ug RNA was reverse transcribed. TCRdb reanalysed the immunoSEQ multiplex PCR reads using MiXCR and keeps one entry per CDR3 protein. The sample includes about 150,000 distinct CDR3 sequences, approximately 96% of them seen just once. Germline lookup yields CDR1 SQVTM and CDR2 ANQGSEA. The length of the CDR3 is 13 residues. V was trimmed by 7 bases and J by 7 bases, leaving 17 bases between them. This sequence joins TRBV29-1 and TRBJ2-1, with a possible D match to TRBD1 (7 bases). Source material: CD8+ T cells from PBMCs. The receptor was isolated from a human donor with multiple sclerosis. CDR3 sequence reads: CSGQGGIRNEQFF. Written as DNA, the CDR3 is TGCAGCGGTCAGGGGGGTATACGGAATGAGCAGTTCTTC.